The 21 T cell receptor beta chains in this list originate from one sample, sequenced in a study of PD-1 blockade in classical Hodgkin lymphoma. The time point is: cycle 4 day 1 (C4D1), after more than five weeks of nivolumab. Every single patient, without exception, relapsed after autologous stem cell transplantation, and brentuximab vedotin exposure varied. Magnetic negative selection of thawed PBMCs was the method by which CD4+ T cells were purified. TCRdb's copy holds only in-frame clones and misses some; the assay was immunoSEQ multiplex PCR. The table includes approximately 20,000 clones, 70% to 90% detected once. This material consisted of CD4+ T cells from blood, taken before the fourth cycle of nivolumab. The receptors stem from a human donor with classical Hodgkin lymphoma.

The chain uses TRBV14 and TRBJ1-2; D unclear. Germline V lookup: CDR1 SGHDN, CDR2 FVKESK. Trimming pared 0 bases from V and 9 bases from J, leaving 11 bases between. The CDR3 spans 13 residues. CDR3 sequence (DNA): TGTGCCAGCAGCCAAGATCTCCGGCTGAGCTACACCTTC. Protein sequence: CASSQDLRLSYTF.

This chain joins TRBV18 and TRBJ2-3, with 7 bases fitting TRBD2. V shed 0 bases and J 1 base; nucleotides not matched to a gene: 1. The germline CDR1 and CDR2 sequences are KGHSH and LQKENI. This CDR3 has 15 amino acids. The CDR3 protein is CASSPPAGGTDTQYF. The CDR3 DNA follows: TGTGCCAGCTCACCACCGGCGGGAGGCACAGATACGCAGTATTTT.

The V gene is TRBV11-1, the J gene TRBJ2-7; the D gene could be TRBD1 or TRBD2 (5 bases each). Germline V gene lookup returns CDR1 SGHAT and CDR2 FQDESV (reference sequence). Between the trimmed V and J ends, which lost 2 bases and 6 bases, there was a span of 11 bases. This CDR3 has 13 amino acids. The CDR3 DNA reads as TGTGCCAGCAGCTTAATATCTGGGGGCGAGCAGTACTTC. It translates to CASSLISGGEQYF.

CDR3 in amino acids: CASSSQGIQETQYF. The CDR3 DNA sequence: TGTGCCAGCAGCTCACAGGGAATACAAGAGACCCAGTACTTC. The genes are TRBV9 and TRBJ2-5, with TRBD1 as a possible D gene (6 bases). Germline lookup yields CDR1 SGDLS and CDR2 YYNGEE. The CDR3 contains 14 residues. The V end lost 4 bases, the J end lost 2 bases, and 12 bases lay between the germline ends.

The rearrangement uses TRBV27 and TRBJ2-3; 11 bases are a match to TRBD1. V was pared by 5 bases and J by 7 bases, with 8 bases of the junction left unmatched. Per germline, CDR1 MNHEY and CDR2 SMNVEV (reference sequence). CDR3 size: 15 residues. The CDR3 sequence: CASSTRTGGKNTQYF. CDR3 sequence (DNA): TGTGCCAGCAGTACTAGGACAGGGGGCAAAAATACGCAGTATTTT.

The rearrangement links TRBV9 to TRBJ2-3, with 8 positions matching TRBD2. The CDR3 contains 16 residues. Germline V gives CDR1 SGDLS, CDR2 YYNGEE. Trimming cost V 0 bases and J 2 bases; bases outside gene matches: 5. This chain's CDR3 is CASSVGWTSITDTQYF. In DNA, the CDR3 is TGTGCCAGCAGCGTAGGTTGGACTAGCATCACAGATACGCAGTATTTT.

This clone was seen more than once but under ten times. The gene calls are TRBV28 and TRBJ2-7, with TRBD2 matching over 13 bases. Trimming took 6 bases from V and 9 from J; bases not matched to a gene: 8. Germline CDR1 and CDR2: MDHEN and SYDVKM. CDR3 size: 14 residues. The CDR3 nucleotides read TGTGCCAGCAGCAGGACTAGCGGGAGTATCGGGCAGTACTTC. Its protein is CASSRTSGSIGQYF. The variable domain in full, completed from reference TRBV28 and TRBJ2-7, reads DVKVTQSSRYLVKRTGEKVFLECVQDMDHENMFWYRQDPGLGLRLIYFSYDVKMKEKGDIPEGYSVSREKKERFSLILESASTNQTSMYLCASSRTSGSIGQYFGPGTRLTVT.

This clone was observed once. The chain employs TRBV18 and TRBJ2-1; 11 bases map to TRBD2. The CDR3 sequence is 15 residues long. V lost 5 bases and J lost 6; bases outside the gene matches: 6. CDR1 and CDR2 (germline): KGHSH, LQKENI. The CDR3 spells CASSKELAGANEQFF. The CDR3 nucleotides are TGTGCCAGCTCAAAAGAACTAGCGGGAGCCAATGAGCAGTTCTTC.

The count of this clone is one. V usage is TRBV28 and J usage is TRBJ1-2; a weak D match, TRBD1 (5 bases). This CDR3 has 13 residues. With 6 bases removed from V and 8 bases from J, the gap between germline ends came to 16 bases. Per germline, CDR1 MDHEN and CDR2 SYDVKM. The CDR3, as DNA: TGTGCCAGCAGATCGGGACTGATCGAAGGCTACACCTTC. This sequence encodes CASRSGLIEGYTF.

The rearrangement uses TRBV25-1 and TRBJ2-7, with 11 bases that match TRBD1. The germline V gene has CDR1 MGHDK and CDR2 SYGVNS. With 0 bases clipped from V and 6 bases from J, the junction kept 10 bases outside the gene matches. The CDR3 has 17 residues. The CDR3 spells CASSEYESGTGGSEQYF. In DNA form, the CDR3 reads TGTGCCAGCAGTGAATATGAGTCGGGGACAGGGGGGTCCGAGCAGTACTTC.

The chain has TRBV6-6 and TRBJ2-2, with D possibly TRBD2 on 5 matching bases. In germline, CDR1 is MNHNY, CDR2 SVGAGI (reference sequence). Trimming removed 0 bases from V and 6 bases from J, with 11 bases in between. The CDR3 is made up of 15 amino acids. The DNA for the CDR3 is TGTGCCAGCAGTTACTCAGAGGGAGCCGCCGGGGAGCTGTTTTTT. Protein product: CASSYSEGAAGELFF.

V usage is TRBV18 and J usage is TRBJ2-7, with 15 bases matching TRBD2. The CDR3 has 16 amino acids. The V and J ends lost 4 bases and 7 bases, in that order; junction bases with no gene match: 8. The germline V gene encodes CDR1 KGHSH and CDR2 LQKENI. CDR3 sequence (DNA): TGTGCCAGCTCACTAGGACTAGCGGGAGGGCCTGGAGAGCAGTACTTC. Its protein product is CASSLGLAGGPGEQYF.

J is TRBJ2-2 and V is TRBV27, with D hard to call. Germline values: CDR1 MNHEY, CDR2 SMNVEV (reference sequence). Trimming shortened V by 2 bases and J by 7 bases, and 8 bases separated the two germline ends. CDR3 length: 13 residues. CDR3 protein: CASSLVLGGELFF. The CDR3 coding sequence is TGTGCCAGCAGTTTAGTTTTAGGCGGGGAGCTGTTTTTT.

V gene TRBV7-2 combines with J gene TRBJ1-2, with D tentatively TRBD1 (5 bases). Trimming left V 4 bases short and J 8 bases short, with 26 bases between. The CDR3 extends over 17 amino acids. CDR1 and CDR2 from the germline V gene are SGHTA and FQGNSA. CDR3 nucleotide sequence: TGTGCCAGCAGCTCGCACGCGGGACTGCAGCCGATAGCGGGCTACACCTTC. It yields the protein CASSSHAGLQPIAGYTF.

The chain couples TRBV25-1 to TRBJ2-7; TRBD2 matches 16 bases. This CDR3 has 17 residues. V was clipped by 6 bases and J by 6 bases; unmatched bases: 11. Germline CDR1 is MGHDK and CDR2 is SYGVNS. For the CDR3, the DNA is TGTGCCAGCAGAGGCGGGACTAGCGGGAGGGTAATCGGCGAGCAGTACTTC. Translating gives CASRGGTSGRVIGEQYF.

This clone came up a few times. This chain links TRBV5-1 with TRBJ1-1; 11 bases are shared with TRBD1. Germline V gene lookup returns CDR1 SGHRS and CDR2 YFSETQ. This CDR3 spans 15 amino acids. V trimming: 3 bases; J trimming: 6 bases; junction bases outside the gene matches: 7. The CDR3 DNA is TGCGCCAGCAGCTCGTGGACAGGGGGCGGTCCTGAAGCTTTCTTT. Amino acid sequence: CASSSWTGGGPEAFF.

This chain connects TRBV19 to TRBJ1-5; D possibly corresponds to TRBD1 (6 bases). V was clipped by 9 bases and J by 6 bases, with 12 bases between them. The CDR3 is 12 residues long. Germline CDR1 LNHDA, CDR2 SQIVND (reference sequence). The CDR3 is CARKGGGQPQHF. The DNA of the CDR3 is TGTGCCAGGAAAGGGGGTGGTCAGCCCCAGCATTTT.

The genes are TRBV21-1 and TRBJ2-3; TRBD2, as called in the table, went unchecked against the DNA. TRBV21-1 is listed as a pseudogene. CDR3 length: 16 residues. The CDR3 DNA reads as TGTGCCAGCAGCAAGAGGCTAGCGGGAGGGTCAGATACGCAGTATTTT. Its translation: CASSKRLAGGSDTQYF.

The chain links TRBV2 to TRBJ1-2; D is possibly TRBD1 (5 bases). This CDR3 spans 14 amino acids. Germline V gene data show CDR1 as SNHLY and CDR2 as FYNNEI. Trimming cost V 3 bases and J 8 bases, with 16 bases left between them. This chain's CDR3 is CASSDRVVLGGYTF. The CDR3 DNA sequence: TGTGCCAGCAGTGACAGGGTGGTTTTAGGGGGCTACACCTTC.

The V and J genes are TRBV10-3 and TRBJ2-1; 9 bases match TRBD2. The CDR3 covers 16 residues. Germline CDR1 ENHRY, CDR2 SYGVKD. Germline trimming cut 0 bases from V and 7 bases from J; bases unmatched to any gene: 7. CDR3 DNA sequence: TGTGCCATCAGTGAGTCCGGGACTAGCATGGAGAATGAGCAGTTCTTC. Protein: CAISESGTSMENEQFF.

Of note for this clone: The junction differs from germline at one of its ends, possibly a read error. The rearrangement joins TRBV5-5 to TRBJ2-1; the D gene is possibly TRBD1 (6 bases). Germline-derived CDR1 and CDR2 are SGHKS and YYEKEE (reference sequence). The CDR3 spans 14 residues. The DNA for the CDR3 is TGTGCCAGCAGCCAACAGGGCTCCGACAATGAGCAGTTCTTC. It yields the protein CASSQQGSDNEQFF.